Presented here are 28 T cell receptor beta chains from one specimen sequenced in a study of blood T cell repertoires in COVID-19. Clones were read by immunoSEQ multiplex PCR, and TCRdb kept only the in-frame ones, dropping some. The sample lists 160,000 or so clones, roughly nine tenths occurring once. Sequences were obtained from PBMCs or T cells enriched from blood (not recorded which). These receptors came from a human donor with acute COVID-19. The donor label of this sample is uncertain.

The chain links TRBV5-4 to TRBJ2-5; 7 positions match TRBD1. The trim removed 0 bases at V and 3 bases at J, leaving 5 bases unmatched. Germline assignment: CDR1 SGHNT and CDR2 YYREEE (reference sequence). This CDR3 region has 15 residues. CDR3 sequence: CASSLGEGAKETQYF. In nucleotides, the CDR3 is TGTGCCAGCAGCTTGGGTGAGGGGGCCAAAGAGACCCAGTACTTC. Full variable domain (remainder filled in from reference TRBV5-4 and TRBJ2-5): ETGVTQSPTHLIKTRGQQVTLRCSSQSGHNTVSWYQQALGQGPQFIFQYYREEENGRGNFPPRFSGLQFPNYSSELNVNALELDDSALYLCASSLGEGAKETQYFGPGTRLLVL.

The chain has TRBV14 and TRBJ2-5; D gene unclear. The CDR3 totals 15 residues. Germline V CDR1 and CDR2: SGHDN, FVKESK. Trimming took 4 bases from V and 5 from J, leaving 17 bases between them. DNA of the CDR3: TGTGCCAGCAGCCGTAACGACCGAGCGAGCGAGACCCAGTACTTC. Its translation is CASSRNDRASETQYF. Filled out from reference TRBV14 and TRBJ2-5, the complete variable domain reads EAGVTQFPSHSVIEKGQTVTLRCDPISGHDNLYWYRRVMGKEIKFLLHFVKESKQDESGMPNNRFLAERTGGTYSTLKVQPAELEDSGVYFCASSRNDRASETQYFGPGTRLLVL.

This clone was seen a single time. The chain is built from TRBV6-5 and TRBJ2-7; D gene uncertain. The CDR3 has 13 amino acids. Germline CDR1 reads MNHEY; CDR2 reads SVGAGI. The V end lost 0 bases, the J end lost 4 bases, and 7 bases lay between the germline ends. CDR3 sequence (DNA): TGTGCCAGCAGTTACTCTGGCAGGTACGAGCAGTACTTC. It yields the protein CASSYSGRYEQYF.

The V call is TRBV5-1, the J call TRBJ2-2; 9 bases are a match to TRBD1. Germline V gene lookup returns CDR1 SGHRS and CDR2 YFSETQ. V was clipped by 4 bases and J by 1 base; unmatched bases: 14. The CDR3 covers 19 residues. This CDR3 reads CASSTHRGRTALNTGELFF. The CDR3 DNA reads as TGCGCCAGCAGCACCCACAGGGGGCGTACCGCTTTGAACACCGGGGAGCTGTTTTTT.

This chain connects TRBV3-1 (or the pseudogene TRBV3-2) to TRBJ2-7; tentative D call: TRBD1 (5 bases). Trimming removed 1 base from V and 0 bases from J, with 7 bases in between. The CDR3 consists of 14 residues. The germline V gene has CDR1 LGHDT and CDR2 YNNKEL (reference sequence). The CDR3, as DNA: TGTGCCAGCAGCCAAGGGGGCTTCTCCTACGAGCAGTACTTC. This codes for CASSQGGFSYEQYF.

The chain links TRBV5-1 to TRBJ1-2; 8 bases map to TRBD1. V was pared by 4 bases and J by 8 bases, with 13 bases of the junction left unmatched. Germline V gene data show CDR1 as SGHRS and CDR2 as YFSETQ. The CDR3 totals 15 residues. CDR3 sequence: CASSAPGTGRRGYTF. The CDR3 nucleotides read TGCGCCAGCAGCGCCCCCGGGACAGGTCGGAGAGGCTACACCTTC.

This chain connects TRBV5-1 to TRBJ2-1, with 8 nucleotides matching TRBD1. Germline CDR1 reads SGHRS; CDR2 reads YFSETQ. J was trimmed by 6 bases and V by 4 bases; bases with no gene match: 6. This CDR3 is 14 amino acids long. CDR3 protein: CASSLQQGGNEQFF. CDR3 nucleotides: TGCGCCAGCAGCCTACAACAGGGGGGCAATGAGCAGTTCTTC.

The gene calls are TRBV6-5 and TRBJ1-1, with 8 bases matching TRBD1. This CDR3 spans 13 amino acids. J lost 4 bases, V lost 7 bases, and 5 bases had no gene match. Germline CDR1 reads MNHEY; CDR2 reads SVGAGI. In DNA, the CDR3 is TGTGCCAGCATTTATACAGGGGGCACTGAAGCTTTCTTT. This translates into CASIYTGGTEAFF.

The V and J genes are TRBV5-1 and TRBJ1-3; 7 bases map to TRBD1. V gave up 0 bases and J gave up 6 bases; unmatched junction bases: 9. The CDR3 consists of 16 residues. Germline V gene lookup returns CDR1 SGHRS and CDR2 YFSETQ. The CDR3 region has the DNA TGCGCCAGCAGCTTGGCCGGGACAGCCGCCTTAAACACCATATATTTT. Translated, it gives CASSLAGTAALNTIYF.

This clone came up once. CDR3 DNA sequence: TGTGCCAGTAGGCGCCCCGCGGAGCTATCGAACACCGGGGAGCTGTTTTTT. Its translation: CASRRPAELSNTGELFF. V is TRBV19 and J is TRBJ2-2; D call uncertain. The CDR3 runs 17 residues. The V end lost 6 bases, the J end lost 0 bases, and 17 bases lay between the germline ends. Germline V gives CDR1 LNHDA, CDR2 SQIVND (reference sequence).

This chain links TRBV7-8 with TRBJ2-5; 10 bases are a match to TRBD1. The CDR3 is 14 amino acids. CDR1 is SGHVS and CDR2 is FQNEAQ in the germline V gene. J gave up 5 bases and V 4 bases, and 4 bases lay outside the gene matches. CDR3 in amino acids: CASSSDRGHETQYF. The DNA for the CDR3 is TGTGCCAGCAGCTCCGACAGGGGGCATGAGACCCAGTACTTC.

The gene calls are TRBV10-2 and TRBJ1-1; D gene uncertain. Germline assignment: CDR1 WSHSY and CDR2 SAAADI. V was trimmed by 4 bases and J by 5 bases, leaving 20 bases between them. CDR3 size: 16 residues. The CDR3 spells CASSAILHQKKTEAFF. CDR3 sequence (DNA): TGCGCCAGCAGTGCGATACTACATCAAAAAAAGACTGAAGCTTTCTTT.

This clone was seen just once. The gene calls are TRBV6-4 and TRBJ1-1; the match to TRBD1 covers 9 bases. V gave up 8 bases and J gave up 1 base; unmatched junction bases: 2. From germline, CDR1 is MRHNA and CDR2 SNTAGT. The CDR3 sequence is 13 residues long. CDR3: CASRTGANTEAFF. CDR3 coding DNA: TGTGCCAGCCGGACAGGGGCGAACACTGAAGCTTTCTTT.

The J gene is TRBJ1-2, the V gene TRBV3-1 (or the pseudogene TRBV3-2), with 7 positions matching TRBD1. Trimming at V came to 3 bases and at J to 4 bases, leaving 5 bases not matched to a gene. The CDR3 is 14 amino acids. Per the germline V gene, CDR1 is LGHDT and CDR2 is YNNKEL (reference sequence). CDR3 nucleotides: TGTGCCAGCAGCCACTTACAGGGGAGCTATGGCTACACCTTC. This encodes CASSHLQGSYGYTF.

This clone was found once. This sequence joins TRBV5-5 and TRBJ2-2; D call uncertain. V dropped 4 bases and J dropped 3 bases, with 13 bases sitting between them. There are 15 residues in the CDR3. Germline lookup yields CDR1 SGHKS and CDR2 YYEKEE (reference sequence). CDR3 bases: TGTGCCAGCAGCCCGGTCTTAGGAGACACCGGGGAGCTGTTTTTT. Its translation: CASSPVLGDTGELFF.

The chain is built from TRBV4-2 and TRBJ2-7, with 7 nucleotides matching TRBD1. CDR1 and CDR2 (germline): LGHNA, YNFKEQ. This CDR3 spans 15 amino acids. J gave up 0 bases and V 6 bases, and 8 bases lay outside the gene matches. DNA of the CDR3: TGTGCCAGCAGACGGAACCGGGACAGCTCCTACGAGCAGTACTTC. It is translated as CASRRNRDSSYEQYF.

The rearrangement joins TRBV5-1 to TRBJ1-6, with a tentative D call TRBD1 (6 bases). The V end was cut by 2 bases, the J end by 7 bases, with 13 bases between. CDR1 SGHRS and CDR2 YFSETQ come from the germline V gene. This CDR3 is built from 15 residues. CDR3 coding DNA: TGCGCCAGCAGCTTAGAAGGTCAGGGGAATTCACCCCTCCACTTT. It encodes CASSLEGQGNSPLHF.

The chain joins TRBV27 to TRBJ2-7; D gene unclear. The CDR3 extends over 13 amino acids. Per the germline V gene, CDR1 is MNHEY and CDR2 is SMNVEV (reference sequence). Deletions cut 4 bases from V and 3 bases from J, with 10 bases between. In DNA, the CDR3 is TGTGCCAGCAGTTATAACTCCCACTACGAGCAGTACTTC. It translates to CASSYNSHYEQYF.

CDR3 protein: CASSYSSGARSGNTIYF. As DNA, the CDR3 is TGTGCCAGCAGTTACTCGAGTGGGGCGCGCTCTGGAAACACCATATATTTT. This chain links TRBV6-2 or TRBV6-3 with TRBJ1-3; D possibly corresponds to TRBD1 (5 bases). CDR3 length equals 17 residues. Germline V gene data show CDR1 as MNHEY and CDR2 as SVGEGT. V gave up 0 bases and J gave up 0 bases, with 12 bases separating them.

The rearrangement joins TRBV27 to TRBJ2-3; a possible D gene is TRBD2 (6 bases). The CDR3 spans 15 residues. From germline, CDR1 is MNHEY and CDR2 SMNVEV (reference sequence). V shed 6 bases and J shed 6 bases, with 19 bases lying between them. The DNA of the CDR3 is TGTGCCAGCAGAAGGGGCGGGGTCACCGGGGATACGCAGTATTTT. It translates to CASRRGGVTGDTQYF.

The chain combines TRBV5-6 with TRBJ2-7; D is possibly TRBD2 (5 bases). The CDR3 loop spans 13 amino acids. With 2 bases removed from V and 6 bases from J, the gap between germline ends came to 12 bases. The germline V gene encodes CDR1 SGHDT and CDR2 YYEEEE. CDR3 nucleotides: TGTGCCAGCAGCTTAGGCGGGTGGGGCGAGCAGTACTTC. This translates into CASSLGGWGEQYF.

This chain connects TRBV9 to TRBJ2-1; 13 bases are shared with TRBD2. Germline V lookup: CDR1 SGDLS, CDR2 YYNGEE. CDR3 length equals 15 residues. J gave up 11 bases and V 4 bases, and 9 bases lay outside the gene matches. CDR3 DNA: TGTGCCAGCAGCCCCCGACTAGCGGGGGGCCTCAAGCAGTTCTTC. As protein: CASSPRLAGGLKQFF. The whole variable domain, filled in from reference TRBV9 and TRBJ2-1, reads DSGVTQTPKHLITATGQRVTLRCSPRSGDLSVYWYQQSLDQGLQFLIQYYNGEERAKGNILERFSAQQFPDLHSELNLSSLELGDSALYFCASSPRLAGGLKQFFGPGTRLTVL.

This clone occurred a few times. The V call is TRBV2, the J call TRBJ1-1; TRBD1 matches 7 bases. V gave up 4 bases and J gave up 4 bases; unmatched junction bases: 0. CDR1 and CDR2 (germline): SNHLY, FYNNEI. The CDR3 length is 12 residues. The CDR3 spells CASSAGGTEAFF. The CDR3 nucleotides read TGTGCCAGCAGTGCAGGGGGCACTGAAGCTTTCTTT.

The DNA for the CDR3 is TGTGCCAGCAGTGGCGGTATATGGAGGCGGGGGGGCGGCAATGAGCAGTTCTTC. It yields the protein CASSGGIWRRGGGNEQFF. The rearrangement links TRBV7-2 to TRBJ2-1; 9 bases are shared with TRBD2. The CDR3 is made up of 18 amino acids. V shed 6 bases and J 6 bases; nucleotides not matched to a gene: 18. Germline-derived CDR1 and CDR2 are SGHTA and FQGNSA. Drawing the rest from reference TRBV7-2 and TRBJ2-1, the complete variable domain is GAGVSQSPSNKVTEKGKDVELRCDPISGHTALYWYRQSLGQGLEFLIYFQGNSAPDKSGLPSDRFSAERTGGSVSTLTIQRTQQEDSAVYLCASSGGIWRRGGGNEQFFGPGTRLTVL.

The count of this clone is one. The chain has TRBV4-1 and TRBJ2-7, with TRBD2 matching 7 bases. Germline CDR1 reads MGHRA; CDR2 reads YSYEKL. The CDR3 is 13 residues long. With V trimmed by 5 bases and J by 5 bases, 6 bases remained unmatched. The CDR3 spells CASSTYRGDEQYF. As DNA, the CDR3 is TGCGCCAGCAGCACGTACCGGGGGGACGAGCAGTACTTC.

The chain is built from TRBV5-1 and TRBJ2-3; weak D call: TRBD2 (7 bases). This CDR3 has 16 residues. CDR1 SGHRS and CDR2 YFSETQ come from the germline V gene. The V gene lost 7 bases and the J gene lost 0 bases, with 18 bases spanning the gap. The CDR3 region is CASSRGGGESTDTQYF. For the CDR3, the DNA is TGCGCCAGCTCGCGCGGGGGCGGAGAGAGCACAGATACGCAGTATTTT.

V usage is TRBV10-3 and J usage is TRBJ2-7, with unresolved D. The CDR3 extends over 12 amino acids. Deletions cut 2 bases from V and 1 base from J, with 3 bases between. In germline, CDR1 is ENHRY, CDR2 SYGVKD. The CDR3 loop reads CAISEPSYEQYF. The CDR3 DNA reads TGTGCCATCAGTGAGCCTTCCTACGAGCAGTACTTC.

The CDR3 is CASSRDRVAYGYTF. The DNA of the CDR3 is TGTGCCAGCAGCCGGGACAGGGTGGCCTATGGCTACACCTTC. The V gene is TRBV5-6, the J gene TRBJ1-2, with 9 bases matching TRBD1. Germline values: CDR1 SGHDT, CDR2 YYEEEE. Trimming at V came to 4 bases and at J to 4 bases, leaving 5 bases not matched to a gene. The CDR3 length is 14 residues. The full variable domain, in which reference TRBV5-6 and TRBJ1-2 provide the parts outside the CDR3, is DAGVTQSPTHLIKTRGQQVTLRCSPKSGHDTVSWYQQALGQGPQFIFQYYEEEERQRGNFPDRFSGHQFPNYSSELNVNALLLGDSALYLCASSRDRVAYGYTFGSGTRLTVV.